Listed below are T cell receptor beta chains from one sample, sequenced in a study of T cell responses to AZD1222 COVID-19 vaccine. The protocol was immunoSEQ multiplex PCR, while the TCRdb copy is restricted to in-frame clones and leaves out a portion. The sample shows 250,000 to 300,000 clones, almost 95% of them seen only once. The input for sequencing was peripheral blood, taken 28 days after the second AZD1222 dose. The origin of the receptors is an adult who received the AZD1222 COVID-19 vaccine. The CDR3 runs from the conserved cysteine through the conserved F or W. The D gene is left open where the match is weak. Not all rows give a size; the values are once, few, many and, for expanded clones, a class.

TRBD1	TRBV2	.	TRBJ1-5	TGTGCCAGCAGTGAGACAGGGACTCAGCCCCAGCATTTT	CASSETGTQPQHF
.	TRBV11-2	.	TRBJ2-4	TGTGCCAGCAGCTTAGGGGGCGCTAGGAAAAACATTCAGTACTTC	CASSLGGARKNIQYF
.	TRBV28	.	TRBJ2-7	TGTGCCAACAGCGTGCCGGGACGGCACTCCTACGAGCAGTACTTC	CANSVPGRHSYEQYF
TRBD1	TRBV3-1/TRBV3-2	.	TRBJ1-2	TGTGCCAGCAGCCAACTCGGGACAGGGGGTGGCTACACCTTC	CASSQLGTGGGYTF
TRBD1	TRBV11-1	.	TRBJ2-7	TGTGCCAGCAGCTTGACCAGGGACAGGGGAGGAGAGCAGTACTTC	CASSLTRDRGGEQYF
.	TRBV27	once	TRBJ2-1	TGTGCCAGCACCCGGGCGGGGTCTCCTGTAGCGCAGTTCTTC	CASTRAGSPVAQFF
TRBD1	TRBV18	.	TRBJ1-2	TGTGCCAGCTCGCCAGGGGGAAGGCTAAGGGACTATGGCTACACCTTC	CASSPGGRLRDYGYTF
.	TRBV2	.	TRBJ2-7	TGTGCCAGCAGTGAACAGGGGAGAGGCTACGAGCAGTACTTC	CASSEQGRGYEQYF
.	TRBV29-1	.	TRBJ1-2	TGCAGCGTCCTCTCGGCCCTCTATGGCTACACCTTC	CSVLSALYGYTF
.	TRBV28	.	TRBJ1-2	TGTGCCAGCAGTTCGGCGGACGTTGGCTACACCTTC	CASSSADVGYTF
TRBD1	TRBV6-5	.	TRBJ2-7	TGTGCCAGCAGTTACCGACAGGGGTACGAGCAGTACTTC	CASSYRQGYEQYF
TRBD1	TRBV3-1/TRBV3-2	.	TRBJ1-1	TGTGCCAGCAGCTTCACAGGGGGCGGACCTTGGTTAGCTTTCTTT	CASSFTGGGPWLAFF
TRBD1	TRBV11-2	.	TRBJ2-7	TGTGCCAGCAGCCATCTTCGGGACAGGAAATACGAGCAGTACTTC	CASSHLRDRKYEQYF
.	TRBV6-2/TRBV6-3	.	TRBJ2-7	TGTGCCAGCAGTTACTCCGGCAGGGGTCTCCCCTACGAGCAGTACTTC	CASSYSGRGLPYEQYF
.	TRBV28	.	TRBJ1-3	TGTGCCAGCAGCTGGGGGGCAGGAATAGCTGGAAACACCATATATTTT	CASSWGAGIAGNTIYF
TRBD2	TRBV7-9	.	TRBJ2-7	TGTGCCAGCAGCCCCGGACTAGCGGGAGTACCCTCGCGAGAGCAGTACTTC	CASSPGLAGVPSREQYF
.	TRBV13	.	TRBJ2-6	TGTGCCAGCAGCACCCCCGGGGCCAACGTCCTGACTTTC	CASSTPGANVLTF
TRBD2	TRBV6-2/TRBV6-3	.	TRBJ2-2	TGTGCCAGCAGTTTAAAGGGACTAGCGGGACAGAACACCGGGGAGCTGTTTTTT	CASSLKGLAGQNTGELFF
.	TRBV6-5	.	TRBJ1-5	TGTGCCAGCAGTTACTCGGGAGGGGCCTTGGGGCCCCAGCATTTT	CASSYSGGALGPQHF
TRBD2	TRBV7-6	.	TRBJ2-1	TGTGCCAGCAGCCAGGGACTAGCGGGAGAGGGACCTCTGTTCTTC	CASSQGLAGEGPLFF
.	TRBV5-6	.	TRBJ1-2	TGTGCCAGCAGCTTGGACACCAGGGCCTATGGCTACACCTTC	CASSLDTRAYGYTF
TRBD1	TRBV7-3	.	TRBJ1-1	TGTGCCAGCAGCCGTGGAACAGGGGCTGAAGCTTTCTTT	CASSRGTGAEAFF
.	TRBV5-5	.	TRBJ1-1	TGTGCCAGCAGCCGGACATATCTGGACACTGAAGCTTTCTTT	CASSRTYLDTEAFF
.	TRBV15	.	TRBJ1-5	TGTGCCACCAAATCCGGGACGGAGGGTTTCAATCAGCCCCAGCATTTT	CATKSGTEGFNQPQHF
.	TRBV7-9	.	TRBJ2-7	TGTGCCAGCAGCCAACTAGGGTACGAGCAGTACTTC	CASSQLGYEQYF
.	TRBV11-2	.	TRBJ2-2	TGTGCCAGCAGCTCCAAACACACCGGGGAGCTGTTTTTT	CASSSKHTGELFF
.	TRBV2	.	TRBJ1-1	TGTGCCAGCAGTCTACAGGGGAACACTGAAGCTTTCTTT	CASSLQGNTEAFF
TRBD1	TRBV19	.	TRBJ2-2	TGTGCCAGCCGCCGACAGGGGAACACCGGGGAGCTGTTTTTT	CASRRQGNTGELFF
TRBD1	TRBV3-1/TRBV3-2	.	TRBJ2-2	TGTGCCAGCAGCGAGGGGGCAGTAAGCACCGGGGAGCTGTTTTTT	CASSEGAVSTGELFF
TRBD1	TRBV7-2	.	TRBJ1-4	TGTGCCAGCAGCTCACAGGGGGCGGGGGAAAAACTGTTTTTT	CASSSQGAGEKLFF
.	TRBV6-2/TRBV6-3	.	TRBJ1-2	TGTGCCAGCAGTTACGGATCCTATGGCTACACCTTC	CASSYGSYGYTF
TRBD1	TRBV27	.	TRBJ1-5	TGTGCCAGCAGTCCCGGCACAGGGGAACAGCCCCAGCATTTT	CASSPGTGEQPQHF
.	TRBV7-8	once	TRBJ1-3	TGTGCCAGCAGCACGAACCGAGGGTCGGGCGGAAACACCATATATTTT	CASSTNRGSGGNTIYF
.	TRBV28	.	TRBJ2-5	TGTGCCAGCAGTTTGGCAGGGTCCTCTGCCGAGACCCAGTACTTC	CASSLAGSSAETQYF
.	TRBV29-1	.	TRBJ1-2	TGCAGCGTTGAGCGGGATGGCTACACCTTC	CSVERDGYTF
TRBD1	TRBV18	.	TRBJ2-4	TGTGCCAGCTCACCCGGGACAGCAAAAAACATTCAGTACTTC	CASSPGTAKNIQYF
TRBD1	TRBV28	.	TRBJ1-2	TGTGCCAGCAGTCCAGGACAGGGGGGCTATGGCTACACCTTC	CASSPGQGGYGYTF
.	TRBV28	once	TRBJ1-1	TGTGCCAGCAGACAGTCCGTGTCCTTTAGCTCTGAAGCTTTCTTT	CASRQSVSFSSEAFF
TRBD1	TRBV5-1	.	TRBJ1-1	TGCGCCAGCAGCGCTGGGACAGGGAACACTGAAGCTTTCTTT	CASSAGTGNTEAFF
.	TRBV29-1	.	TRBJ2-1	TGCAGCGTTGCTCCGGAAAAGGGTGAGCAGTTCTTC	CSVAPEKGEQFF
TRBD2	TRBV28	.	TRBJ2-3	TGTGCCAGCAGCTTTCTAGCGGGAACAGATACGCAGTATTTT	CASSFLAGTDTQYF
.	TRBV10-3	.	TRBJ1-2	TGTGCCATCAGACTGACGACAGGCAAGAACGGCTACACCTTC	CAIRLTTGKNGYTF
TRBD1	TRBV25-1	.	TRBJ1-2	TGTGCCAGCAGTGAAGGGACAGGGCGATATGGCTACACCTTC	CASSEGTGRYGYTF
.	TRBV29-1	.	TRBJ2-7	TGCAGCTTCTCGGGCGGGACACCTCTGAATGAGCAGTACTTC	CSFSGGTPLNEQYF
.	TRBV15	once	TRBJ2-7	TGTGCCACTTCCCCGGGGGGCAGCTCCTACGAGCAGTACTTC	CATSPGGSSYEQYF
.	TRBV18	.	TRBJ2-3	TGTGCCAGCTCACCTCGTGCAGATACGCAGTATTTT	CASSPRADTQYF
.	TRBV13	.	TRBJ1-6	TGTGCCAGCAGCTTTATAAACAGGGATTCCTATAATTCACCCCTCCACTTT	CASSFINRDSYNSPLHF
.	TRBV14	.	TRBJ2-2	TGTGCCAGCAGCCCGTTCACCGGGGAGCTGTTTTTT	CASSPFTGELFF
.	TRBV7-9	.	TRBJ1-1	TGTGCCAGCAGCTTGCACGGACAGACACCGAACACTGAAGCTTTCTTT	CASSLHGQTPNTEAFF
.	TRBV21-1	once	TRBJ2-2	TGTGCCAGCAGCTCTCGGGGGACGCACGGGGAGCTGTTTTTT	CASSSRGTHGELFF
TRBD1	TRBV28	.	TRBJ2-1	TGTGCCAGCAGATTGAAGGGACAGGGATACAATGAGCAGTTCTTC	CASRLKGQGYNEQFF
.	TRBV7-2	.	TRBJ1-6	TGTGCCAGCAGCTTAGCGAGAGGGGCCGCTACTTCCCTCCACTTT	CASSLARGAATSLHF
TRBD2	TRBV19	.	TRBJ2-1	TGTGCCAGTAGTATGGGGACTAGCGAGAACAATGAGCAGTTCTTC	CASSMGTSENNEQFF
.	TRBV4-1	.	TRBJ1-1	TGCGCCAGCAACCATAGAAATCCAGGGTCGGGGACTGAAGCTTTCTTT	CASNHRNPGSGTEAFF
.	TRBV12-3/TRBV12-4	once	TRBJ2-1	TGTGCCAGCAGTTTGAGTAGCGGAAATGAGCAGTTCTTC	CASSLSSGNEQFF